This TCR beta chain was sequenced during a study of T cells in Graves' hyperthyroidism and ophthalmopathy (dated by TCRdb to between 2018 and 2021). As for the study more broadly: Peripheral blood samples were taken at initial diagnosis, before any treatment was given. The approximately 98 discovery patients were randomly divided into training and test sets at a 7:3 ratio. TCR Vbeta CDR3 sequencing of 135 peripheral blood samples (under 45 ophthalmopathy, 75 hyperthyroidism and approximately 17 progressor patients) is reported in the paper. An independent validation cohort of around 19 hyperthyroidism patients and 17 patients who later progressed to ophthalmopathy tested prospective prediction of ophthalmopathy. The study also compared thyroid tissue and blood T-cell repertoires from more than 5 Graves' hyperthyroidism patients. To identify distinguishing TCR V-J signatures, a discovery cohort of 100 or so patients was used, comprising 40 to 45 with Graves' ophthalmopathy and around 57 with stable Graves' hyperthyroidism. Once sampling was done, hyperthyroidism patients were given methimazole at a starting dose of 30 mg daily, whereas ophthalmopathy patients were given high-dose intravenous methylprednisolone.

TCR beta CDR3 regions were amplified from RNA transcripts. For the first round of RT-PCR on the TCR CDR3, the HTBI primer set was used together with the Qiagen OneStep RT-PCR kit. A second multiplex PCR round built the libraries, followed by size selection and purification. Paired-end sequencing of the libraries was performed with 100 bp reads on an Illumina HiSeq2000. For the original study's pipeline: SOAPnuke was used to process the raw data, throwing out any read that contained adapters or uncalled bases, had a mean Phred below 15, or lacked an exact constant-primer or identifier match. High-quality paired reads were merged with COPE v1.2.5, and unique nucleotide sequences were defined as clonotypes. MiTCR v1.1 was used to align clonotypes to the IMGT TRBV, TRBD and TRBJ reference segments. Only V-J combinations with frequency above 0.0001, covering 99% to 99.2% of repertoires, were analysed. The TCS score was defined as F50 (clonal expansion) divided by E x V (chaos), with BLOSUM62-based TCRdist calculated between CDR3 peptides within each V-J. Welch's t-statistics and random forest reduced approximately 520 V-J features to 13, which were used in a naive Bayes classifier (R e1071). Using fastp trimming at Q25 and MiXCR clonotype assembly, TCRdb reanalyzed the public sequencing data and kept in-frame beta chains. Duplicate CDR3 protein sequences are folded into a single record with the most common DNA and genes. The V and J calls follow TCRdb's processing rather than the paper's. This sample comprises under 650,000 distinct CDR3 sequences, about 17% of them detected only once. The top ten constitute about 3.8% of the sample.

From cysteine to phenylalanine, the CDR3 is 18 amino acids long. Here the CDR3 DNA is all that survives: 54 bases in frame from base 1. Beyond this particular receptor, the publication reports: Sample size was not statistically predetermined, and blinding of investigators to group allocation was not performed. A 13 V-J signature model separated ophthalmopathy from stable hyperthyroidism, with around 91% sensitivity and 81.08% specificity in cross-validation and 80%/75% in testing. Most expanded thyroid clonotypes (frequency above 0.001) were also detected in blood, a finding suggesting that blood repertoires may reflect thyroid immune responses. In validation, the model predicted progression to ophthalmopathy a median of roughly 6.2 months before onset, with 65% to 71% sensitivity and about 72% specificity.

Concerning this clonotype: The antigen it binds to is not known. Base qualities are missing; no much larger clone stands one base away.

A patient counted as having stable Graves' hyperthyroidism if no progression to ophthalmopathy occurred over 18 months of follow-up. The hyperthyroidism patients were between 18 and 65 years old and newly diagnosed, with a disease duration of less than 2 months. Patients with uncontrolled infections, other autoimmune diseases, pregnancy or lactation were excluded. Diagnoses were based on clinical symptoms, serum thyroxine and TRAb, thyroid ultrasound and orbital computed tomography. PBMCs were isolated from 10 ml of fresh peripheral blood by Ficoll-Paque density gradient centrifugation. Trizol reagent was used to extract total RNA, and RNA quality was then checked on an Agilent 2100 Bioanalyzer.

This receptor was obtained from a woman aged 25 to 39 with Graves' hyperthyroidism. The sequence is built from TRBV3-2 and TRBJ1-6. TRBV3-2 corresponds to a pseudogene. The specimen sequenced was blood. For the CDR3, the sequence is CASSQDLAGPLPNSPLHF. Read as DNA, the sequence is TGTGCCAGCAGCCAAGATCTAGCCGGGCCTCTACCTAATTCACCCCTCCACTTT.